In this sample, the clone carrying this TCR beta chain turned up many times. This sample stems from a study of T cells in Graves' hyperthyroidism and ophthalmopathy. V lost 5 bases and J lost 1, with 12 bases in between. The CDR3 is 14 residues long. CDR1 is SGHDT and CDR2 is YYEEEE in the germline V gene. The PBMCs were taken from about 9.7 ml of fresh peripheral blood. The investigators amplified TCR beta CDR3 regions from RNA transcripts. TCR CDR3 regions were first amplified by RT-PCR with HTBI primers. MiXCR, run by TCRdb on the multiplex PCR reads, gives a single entry per CDR3 protein. This table holds about 560,000 distinct CDR3 sequences, around 15% found once.

Sequenced material: blood. The TCR comes from a woman younger than 30 with Graves' hyperthyroidism. This chain uses TRBV5-6 with TRBJ2-5; D possibly uses TRBD1 or TRBD2 (5 bases each). The CDR3 spells CASRPGAFQETQYF. In nucleotides, the CDR3 is TGTGCCAGCAGGCCCGGGGCCTTCCAAGAGACCCAGTACTTC.